These 17 T cell receptor beta chains originate from one sample sequenced in a study of blood T cell repertoires in COVID-19. The method was immunoSEQ multiplex PCR; TCRdb's version includes in-frame clones alone and lacks a portion of them. There are under 300,000 clones in the sample; approximately 82% occur only once, and about 15% lies in the top ten. Input material: PBMCs or T cells enriched from blood (not recorded which). These receptors all stem from a man between 35 and 55 years old who had recovered from COVID-19.

V gene TRBV7-3 combines with J gene TRBJ2-6; D might be TRBD1 (7 bases). In germline, CDR1 is SGHTA, CDR2 FQGTGA. V lost 2 bases to trimming and J lost 4 bases, with 21 bases between them. The CDR3 runs to 19 residues. CDR3: CASSLYGGQSRTGANVLTF. For the CDR3, the DNA is TGTGCCAGCAGCTTATACGGGGGACAGAGTCGAACGGGGGCCAACGTCCTGACTTTC.

The V gene is TRBV7-6, the J gene TRBJ1-3; a possible D gene is TRBD1 (5 bases). Germline assignment: CDR1 SGHVS and CDR2 FNYEAQ. Trimming cost V 5 bases and J 0 bases, with 14 bases left between them. There are 16 residues in the CDR3. The DNA of the CDR3 is TGTGCCAGCAGCCTCCGGGACTCGAGCTCTGGAAACACCATATATTTT. Residues: CASSLRDSSSGNTIYF.

The J gene is TRBJ2-7, the V gene TRBV4-2, with a tentative D call TRBD1 (6 bases). The CDR3 covers 16 residues. The V gene's germline CDR1 is LGHNA and CDR2 YNFKEQ. Trimming removed 2 bases from V and 2 bases from J, with 16 bases in between. The CDR3 region is CASSQKRGTATYEQYF. Written as DNA, the CDR3 is TGTGCCAGCAGCCAAAAGAGGGGGACCGCTACCTACGAGCAGTACTTC.

The genes are TRBV7-6 and TRBJ2-1, with D tentatively TRBD2 (6 bases). V was pared by 2 bases and J by 2 bases, with 19 bases between. CDR1 and CDR2 (germline): SGHVS, FNYEAQ. This CDR3 is built from 18 residues. The CDR3 nucleotides are TGTGCCAGCAGCTTACGGGTCGGGGAGGAAAGGGCCTACAATGAGCAGTTCTTC. This encodes CASSLRVGEERAYNEQFF.

This chain links TRBV6-1 with TRBJ2-3; D is perhaps TRBD2 (5 bases). The CDR3 sequence is 13 residues long. Germline CDR1 MNHNS, CDR2 SASEGT. Deletions cut 6 bases from V and 6 bases from J, with 13 bases between. In DNA form, the CDR3 reads TGTGCCAGCAGCTTAATCCAGCGGGATACGCAGTATTTT. Its translation is CASSLIQRDTQYF.

V usage is TRBV7-2 and J usage is TRBJ1-2; 7 bases align to TRBD1. J was trimmed by 8 bases and V by 4 bases; bases with no gene match: 10. Germline values: CDR1 SGHTA, CDR2 FQGNSA. The CDR3 runs to 14 residues. CDR3 DNA: TGTGCCAGCAGCTCGCGGACAGGCCTCTTGGGCTACACCTTC. It is translated as CASSSRTGLLGYTF. Full variable domain (outside the CDR3, taken from reference TRBV7-2 and TRBJ1-2): GAGVSQSPSNKVTEKGKDVELRCDPISGHTALYWYRQSLGQGLEFLIYFQGNSAPDKSGLPSDRFSAERTGGSVSTLTIQRTQQEDSAVYLCASSSRTGLLGYTFGSGTRLTVV.

The chain is built from TRBV5-1 and TRBJ1-1; TRBD1 aligns across 7 bases. The CDR3 contains 14 residues. Germline CDR1 is SGHRS and CDR2 is YFSETQ. J lost 0 bases, V lost 5 bases, and 4 bases had no gene match. The CDR3 DNA sequence: TGCGCCAGCAGATCAACAGGGGTGAACACTGAAGCTTTCTTT. Translating it yields CASRSTGVNTEAFF. Drawing the rest from reference TRBV5-1 and TRBJ1-1, the complete variable domain is KAGVTQTPRYLIKTRGQQVTLSCSPISGHRSVSWYQQTPGQGLQFLFEYFSETQRNKGNFPGRFSGRQFSNSRSEMNVSTLELGDSALYLCASRSTGVNTEAFFGQGTRLTVV.

The sample holds a few counts of this clone. V and J are TRBV7-2 and TRBJ2-1; TRBD2 agrees at 10 bases. Per germline, CDR1 SGHTA and CDR2 FQGNSA. The CDR3 totals 17 residues. Germline trimming cut 2 bases from V and 8 bases from J; bases unmatched to any gene: 12. CDR3 nucleotides: TGTGCCAGCAGCTTATCGAGACTAAGCGGGGGGGTGGATGAGCAGTTCTTC. Its translation is CASSLSRLSGGVDEQFF. Full variable domain (remainder filled in from reference TRBV7-2 and TRBJ2-1): GAGVSQSPSNKVTEKGKDVELRCDPISGHTALYWYRQSLGQGLEFLIYFQGNSAPDKSGLPSDRFSAERTGGSVSTLTIQRTQQEDSAVYLCASSLSRLSGGVDEQFFGPGTRLTVL.

The J gene is TRBJ2-1, the V gene TRBV5-1, with 9 nucleotides matching TRBD1. Germline V gene data show CDR1 as SGHRS and CDR2 as YFSETQ. V was pared by 1 base and J by 8 bases, with 4 bases of the junction left unmatched. The CDR3 is 14 residues long. DNA for the CDR3: TGCGCCAGCAGCTTGTGGACAGGGGAGGATGAGCAGTTCTTC. Translating gives CASSLWTGEDEQFF.

This chain connects TRBV9 to TRBJ2-7; a possible D gene is TRBD2 (5 bases). CDR3 length: 17 amino acids. The ends were cut back, 5 bases at V and 2 bases at J, with 23 bases in the middle. Germline CDR1 is SGDLS and CDR2 is YYNGEE. This CDR3 is CASRAFFCPAGPYEQYF. CDR3 nucleotide sequence: TGTGCCAGCAGAGCGTTTTTCTGTCCCGCGGGCCCCTACGAGCAGTACTTC. The full variable domain, rest sourced from reference TRBV9 and TRBJ2-7, is DSGVTQTPKHLITATGQRVTLRCSPRSGDLSVYWYQQSLDQGLQFLIQYYNGEERAKGNILERFSAQQFPDLHSELNLSSLELGDSALYFCASRAFFCPAGPYEQYFGPGTRLTVT.

J is TRBJ1-2 and V is TRBV4-1; TRBD1 matches 7 bases. Trimming at V came to 3 bases and at J to 8 bases, leaving 6 bases not matched to a gene. The CDR3 length is 13 residues. The germline V gene encodes CDR1 MGHRA and CDR2 YSYEKL. CDR3 sequence reads: CASSHGTAMGYTF. The CDR3 nucleotides read TGCGCCAGCAGCCACGGGACAGCTATGGGCTACACCTTC.

This clone was recorded only once. The J gene is TRBJ2-2, the V gene TRBV4-2; tentatively, D is TRBD1 (6 bases). V gave up 0 bases and J gave up 5 bases, with 16 bases separating them. The CDR3 is made up of 17 amino acids. Germline-derived CDR1 and CDR2 are LGHNA and YNFKEQ. The CDR3 nucleotides are TGTGCCAGCAGCCAAGAGAAGGGGGACATGGGGACCGGGGAGCTGTTTTTT. Residues: CASSQEKGDMGTGELFF.

The CDR3 spells CASSQNQGGEQYF. The CDR3 bases are TGTGCCAGCAGCCAGAACCAGGGTGGCGAGCAGTACTTC. J is TRBJ2-7 and V is TRBV3-1 (or the pseudogene TRBV3-2), with D perhaps TRBD1 (5 bases). The CDR3 spans 13 residues. Germline V CDR1 and CDR2: LGHDT, YNNKEL (reference sequence). The V and J ends lost 3 bases and 6 bases respectively, with 12 bases between them.

The chain carries TRBV7-9 and TRBJ1-3, with a possible D match to TRBD1 (5 bases). CDR1 and CDR2 from the germline V gene are SEHNR and FQNEAQ (reference sequence). Trimming cost V 3 bases and J 8 bases, with 17 bases left between them. The CDR3 spans 15 residues. For the CDR3, the DNA is TGTGCCAGCAGCTTTAGTTCCAGGGCTGATGACACCATATATTTT. Its translation: CASSFSSRADDTIYF. The variable domain in full, completed from reference TRBV7-9 and TRBJ1-3, reads DTGVSQNPRHKITKRGQNVTFRCDPISEHNRLYWYRQTLGQGPEFLTYFQNEAQLEKSRLLSDRFSAERPKGSFSTLEIQRTEQGDSAMYLCASSFSSRADDTIYFGEGSWLTVV.

The chain uses TRBV2 and TRBJ2-7, with no clear D. In germline, CDR1 is SNHLY, CDR2 FYNNEI. The CDR3 is 13 amino acids. Trimming took off 9 bases at V and 5 bases at J, with 17 bases between the two ends. The CDR3 DNA sequence: TGTGCCAGGGGTAGACATGGATTCCACGAGCAGTACTTC. It specifies CARGRHGFHEQYF.

V gene TRBV19 combines with J gene TRBJ2-1; 8 bases match TRBD2. This CDR3 region has 18 residues. Germline V gives CDR1 LNHDA, CDR2 SQIVND (reference sequence). V lost 4 bases, J lost 7 bases, and 18 bases stayed unmatched. The DNA for the CDR3 is TGTGCCAGTAGTACGAACCCCGGACTAGCCGCCGAACGGAATGAGCAGTTCTTC. This sequence encodes CASSTNPGLAAERNEQFF.

The chain couples TRBV30 to TRBJ2-1; D is unresolved. CDR1 and CDR2 (germline): GTSNPN, SVGIG (reference sequence). The CDR3 sequence is 15 residues long. The V end was cut by 5 bases, the J end by 8 bases, with 22 bases between. The CDR3 sequence: CAWDPGSPKVDEQFF. For the CDR3, the DNA is TGTGCCTGGGACCCCGGGTCCCCTAAGGTGGATGAGCAGTTCTTC.